This T cell receptor beta chain derives from a study of shared clonotypes between healthy human individuals. The CDR3 is made up of 16 amino acids. The germline V gene has CDR1 MDHEN and CDR2 SYDVKM. The V segment lost 3 bases and the J segment 4 bases; nucleotides outside the gene matches: 6. This table comes from immunoSEQ multiplex PCR, and its TCRdb copy is limited to in-frame clones, with some not included. Of fewer than 600,000 clones listed, more than 70% are singletons. The clonotype originates from a woman in her 40s in good health. Some clones in this sample may be carry-over from other donors' samples. The V call is TRBV28, the J call TRBJ2-7, with 13 bases matching TRBD2. Sequenced: PBMCs. CDR3 bases: TGTGCCAGCAGTTTGCAGACTAGCGGGAGGATATACGAGCAGTACTTC. It encodes CASSLQTSGRIYEQYF.